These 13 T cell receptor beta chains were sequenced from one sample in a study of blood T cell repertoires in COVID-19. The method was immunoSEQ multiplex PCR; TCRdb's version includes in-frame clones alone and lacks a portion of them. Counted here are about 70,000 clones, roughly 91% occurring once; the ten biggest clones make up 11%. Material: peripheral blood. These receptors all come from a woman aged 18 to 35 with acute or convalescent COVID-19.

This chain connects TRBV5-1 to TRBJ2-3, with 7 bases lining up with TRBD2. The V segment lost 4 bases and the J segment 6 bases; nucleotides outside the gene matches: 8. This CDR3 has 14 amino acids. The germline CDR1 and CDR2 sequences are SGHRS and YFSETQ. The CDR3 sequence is CASSQDPGGDTQYF. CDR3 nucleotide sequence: TGCGCCAGCAGCCAGGACCCCGGGGGGGATACGCAGTATTTT.

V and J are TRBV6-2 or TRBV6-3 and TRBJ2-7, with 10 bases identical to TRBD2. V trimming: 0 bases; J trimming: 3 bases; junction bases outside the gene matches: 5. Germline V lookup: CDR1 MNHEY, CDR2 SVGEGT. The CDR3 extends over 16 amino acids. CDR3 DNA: TGTGCCAGCAGTTACTCGAGGCTAGCGGGGGACTACGAGCAGTACTTC. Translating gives CASSYSRLAGDYEQYF.

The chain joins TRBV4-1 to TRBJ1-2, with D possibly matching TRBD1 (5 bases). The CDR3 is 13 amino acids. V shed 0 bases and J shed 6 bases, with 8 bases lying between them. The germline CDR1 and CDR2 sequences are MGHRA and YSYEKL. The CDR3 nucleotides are TGCGCCAGCAGCCAAGAGCAGGGCGATGGCTACACCTTC. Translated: CASSQEQGDGYTF.

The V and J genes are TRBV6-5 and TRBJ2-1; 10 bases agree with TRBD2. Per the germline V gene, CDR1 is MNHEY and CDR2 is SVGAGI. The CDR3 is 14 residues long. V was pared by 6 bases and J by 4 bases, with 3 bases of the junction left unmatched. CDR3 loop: CASRERGGYNEQFF. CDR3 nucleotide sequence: TGTGCCAGCAGGGAGCGGGGGGGTTACAATGAGCAGTTCTTC.

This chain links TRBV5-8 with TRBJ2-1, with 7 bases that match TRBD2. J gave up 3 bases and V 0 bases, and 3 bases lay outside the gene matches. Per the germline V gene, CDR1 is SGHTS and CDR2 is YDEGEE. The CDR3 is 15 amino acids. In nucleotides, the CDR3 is TGTGCCAGCAGCTTGGCGGGGACTAACTACAATGAGCAGTTCTTC. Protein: CASSLAGTNYNEQFF.

The CDR3 spells CASSEQGGEAFF. DNA of the CDR3: TGTGCCAGTAGTGAACAGGGTGGTGAAGCTTTCTTT. The V and J genes are TRBV19 and TRBJ1-1; D is possibly TRBD1 (6 bases). This CDR3 contains 12 residues. Trimming took off 5 bases at V and 7 bases at J, with 11 bases between the two ends. The germline CDR1 and CDR2 sequences are LNHDA and SQIVND (reference sequence).

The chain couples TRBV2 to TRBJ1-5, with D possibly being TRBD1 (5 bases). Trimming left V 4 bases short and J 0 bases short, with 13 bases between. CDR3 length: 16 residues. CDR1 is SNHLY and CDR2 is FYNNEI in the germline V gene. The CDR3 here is CASSAEGLSSNQPQHF. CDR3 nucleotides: TGTGCCAGCAGTGCGGAGGGACTAAGTAGCAATCAGCCCCAGCATTTT.

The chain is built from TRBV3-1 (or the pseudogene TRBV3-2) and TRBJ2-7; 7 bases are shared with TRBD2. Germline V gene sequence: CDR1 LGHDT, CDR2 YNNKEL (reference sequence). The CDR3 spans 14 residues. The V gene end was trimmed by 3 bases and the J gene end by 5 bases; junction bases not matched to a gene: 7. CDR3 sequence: CASSHAGVKDEQYF. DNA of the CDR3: TGTGCCAGCAGCCATGCGGGAGTCAAGGACGAGCAGTACTTC.

The chain's CDR3 is CASSHRGAKNIQYF. The CDR3 DNA reads TGTGCCAGCAGCCACCGGGGAGCCAAAAACATTCAGTACTTC. V is TRBV7-8 and J is TRBJ2-4; the D gene is possibly TRBD2 (5 bases). The germline CDR1 and CDR2 sequences are SGHVS and FQNEAQ. V lost 5 bases to trimming and J lost 0 bases, with 8 bases between them. This CDR3 contains 14 residues.

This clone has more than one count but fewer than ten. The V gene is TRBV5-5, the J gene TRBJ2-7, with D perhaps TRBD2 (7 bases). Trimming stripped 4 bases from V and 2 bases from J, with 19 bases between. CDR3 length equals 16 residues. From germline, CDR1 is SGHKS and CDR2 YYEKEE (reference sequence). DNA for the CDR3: TGTGCCAGCAGCCCTCATGGGGGGGGCCTAACCTACGAGCAGTACTTC. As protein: CASSPHGGGLTYEQYF.

CDR3 region: CASSMTSVGQTQYF. The CDR3 DNA follows: TGTGCCAGCAGTATGACTAGCGTTGGACAGACCCAGTACTTC. The chain links TRBV6-2 or TRBV6-3 to TRBJ2-5; 8 positions match TRBD2. The germline gives CDR1 MNHEY, CDR2 SVGEGT. This CDR3 has 14 residues. Germline trimming cut 5 bases from V and 6 bases from J; bases unmatched to any gene: 8.

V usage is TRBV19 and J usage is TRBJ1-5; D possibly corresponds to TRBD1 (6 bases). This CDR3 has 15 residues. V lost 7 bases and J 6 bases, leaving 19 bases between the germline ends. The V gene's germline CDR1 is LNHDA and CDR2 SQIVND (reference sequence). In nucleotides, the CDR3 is TGTGCCAGTACCCCAAAGGGACACGGACGTCAGCCCCAGCATTTT. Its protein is CASTPKGHGRQPQHF.

In DNA form, the CDR3 reads TGTGCCAGCAGTGCTCTAGCGGGGGGCATAGGGAATGAGCAGTTCTTC. Residues: CASSALAGGIGNEQFF. The V call is TRBV2, the J call TRBJ2-1; 11 bases agree with TRBD2. The CDR3 length is 16 residues. V was clipped by 4 bases and J by 7 bases; unmatched bases: 9. From germline, CDR1 is SNHLY and CDR2 FYNNEI.